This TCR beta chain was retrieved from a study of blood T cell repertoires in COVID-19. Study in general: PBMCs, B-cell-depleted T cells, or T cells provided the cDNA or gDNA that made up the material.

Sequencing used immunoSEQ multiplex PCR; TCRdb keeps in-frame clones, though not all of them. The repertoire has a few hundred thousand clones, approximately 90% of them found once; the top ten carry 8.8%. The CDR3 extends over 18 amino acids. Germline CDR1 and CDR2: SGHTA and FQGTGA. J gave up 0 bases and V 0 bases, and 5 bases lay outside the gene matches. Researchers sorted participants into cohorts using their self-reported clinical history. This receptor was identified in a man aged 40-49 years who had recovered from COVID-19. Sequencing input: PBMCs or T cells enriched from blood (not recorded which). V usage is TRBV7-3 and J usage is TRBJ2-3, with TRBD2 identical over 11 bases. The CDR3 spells CASSLTIGTSGSTDTQYF. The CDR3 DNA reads TGTGCCAGCAGCTTAACCATTGGGACTAGCGGAAGCACAGATACGCAGTATTTT.